Presented here are 27 T cell receptor beta chains from one specimen sequenced in a study of T-cell reconstitution after alpha-beta-depleted transplantation in children. As it was prepared, the TCRbeta library received unique molecular identifiers. TCRdb fed the PCR reads into MiXCR, producing one record per CDR3 protein. The sample includes approximately 250,000 distinct CDR3 sequences, roughly 24% of them seen just once. The material sequenced was PBMCs, taken before TCRalphabeta/CD19-depleted stem cell transplant. Every receptor here comes from a girl aged 2-10 years with Fanconi anemia, due to receive a stem cell transplant.

This clonotype was counted ten times or more. This chain connects TRBV20-1 to TRBJ1-1; D possibly corresponds to TRBD1 (5 bases). This CDR3 is 15 amino acids long. Trimming removed 1 base from V and 5 bases from J, with 17 bases in between. Germline V gene lookup returns CDR1 DFQATT and CDR2 SNEGSKA (reference sequence). The CDR3 spells CSARGKGGRETEAFF. The CDR3 coding sequence is TGCAGTGCTAGAGGAAAGGGCGGCAGGGAAACTGAAGCTTTCTTT.

This clonotype showed up many times. The chain employs TRBV29-1 and TRBJ2-2; D is possibly TRBD1 (6 bases). CDR3 length: 13 residues. The V gene lost 7 bases and the J gene lost 2 bases, with 11 bases spanning the gap. The germline gives CDR1 SQVTM, CDR2 ANQGSEA. CDR3 sequence reads: CSAEGDNTGELFF. In DNA, the CDR3 is TGCAGCGCAGAGGGGGACAACACCGGGGAGCTGTTTTTT.

This clonotype showed up just a few times. This chain links TRBV5-5 with TRBJ2-2; weak D call: TRBD1 (5 bases). Per germline, CDR1 SGHKS and CDR2 YYEKEE (reference sequence). V lost 2 bases and J lost 0, with 8 bases in between. The CDR3 extends over 15 amino acids. The chain's CDR3 is CASSLTGANTGELFF. The CDR3 region has the DNA TGTGCCAGCAGCTTAACAGGCGCGAACACCGGGGAGCTGTTTTTT.

V usage is TRBV6-1 and J usage is TRBJ2-7, with 10 bases fitting TRBD1. The J segment lost 7 bases and the V segment lost 3 bases, leaving 9 bases of the junction unmatched. Germline CDR1 is MNHNS and CDR2 is SASEGT. There are 15 residues in the CDR3. This CDR3 is CASSESGTGASEQYF. The CDR3 nucleotides read TGTGCCAGCAGTGAGTCCGGGACAGGGGCTAGTGAGCAGTACTTC.

This clonotype occurred many times. The chain carries TRBV12-3 or TRBV12-4 and TRBJ2-1; D gene ambiguous. With 3 bases removed from V and 2 bases from J, the gap between germline ends came to 8 bases. The CDR3 runs to 14 residues. The CDR3, as DNA: TGTGCCAGCAGTTTCAGGAGTCCCTACAATGAGCAGTTCTTC. This codes for CASSFRSPYNEQFF.

This clonotype has at least ten counts. The gene calls are TRBV20-1 and TRBJ2-5; TRBD1 matches 10 bases. The ends lost 5 bases at V and 5 bases at J; junction bases unmatched: 5. CDR3 size: 13 residues. Germline values: CDR1 DFQATT, CDR2 SNEGSKA (reference sequence). The CDR3: CSAYDRGLETQYF. DNA of the CDR3: TGCAGTGCTTATGACAGGGGGCTGGAGACCCAGTACTTC.

The V gene is TRBV5-1, the J gene TRBJ2-3, with 7 bases aligning to TRBD1. CDR1 and CDR2 from the germline V gene are SGHRS and YFSETQ. The trim removed 2 bases at V and 1 base at J, leaving 10 bases unmatched. The CDR3 contains 17 residues. This CDR3 reads CASSFYTGDRGTDTQYF. The DNA for the CDR3 is TGCGCCAGCAGCTTTTATACAGGGGACCGGGGCACAGATACGCAGTATTTT.

In this sample, this clonotype turned up a few times. The chain links TRBV5-1 to TRBJ2-1; 8 bases match TRBD1. This CDR3 has 17 amino acids. After removal of 4 bases from V and 2 bases from J, the junction contained 11 bases not matched to a gene. In germline, CDR1 is SGHRS, CDR2 YFSETQ. The DNA of the CDR3 is TGCGCCAGCAGCGAGACCAGGGGGCGTCTACCCTACAATGAGCAGTTCTTC. This codes for CASSETRGRLPYNEQFF.

This clonotype appeared many times. The chain joins TRBV20-1 to TRBJ2-3; 10 bases align to TRBD2. Germline values: CDR1 DFQATT, CDR2 SNEGSKA (reference sequence). This CDR3 spans 17 amino acids. V was clipped by 0 bases and J by 2 bases; unmatched bases: 8. The CDR3 sequence: CSARDIPTSGFTDTQYF. Written as DNA, the CDR3 is TGCAGTGCTAGAGATATACCGACTAGCGGGTTCACAGATACGCAGTATTTT.

The rearrangement joins TRBV29-1 to TRBJ1-2, with TRBD1 as a possible D gene (6 bases). The ends were cut back, 0 bases at V and 5 bases at J, with 16 bases in the middle. Germline CDR1 is SQVTM and CDR2 is ANQGSEA. The CDR3 is made up of 15 amino acids. The CDR3 DNA follows: TGCAGCGTTGAAGACTATAAAGGACAGCCGTATGGCTACACCTTC. This translates into CSVEDYKGQPYGYTF.

This chain uses TRBV20-1 with TRBJ1-1, with 7 bases identical to TRBD1. Germline CDR1 is DFQATT and CDR2 is SNEGSKA (reference sequence). Germline trimming cut 3 bases from V and 1 base from J; bases unmatched to any gene: 5. The CDR3 has 14 residues. CDR3 region: CSASEGAQNTEAFF. CDR3 DNA sequence: TGCAGTGCTAGTGAGGGGGCGCAGAACACTGAAGCTTTCTTT.

This clonotype has ten or more counts. This chain links TRBV29-1 with TRBJ2-7; D is uncertain. This CDR3 comprises 12 residues. V lost 4 bases and J 2 bases, leaving 9 bases between the germline ends. CDR1 SQVTM and CDR2 ANQGSEA come from the germline V gene. The CDR3 bases are TGCAGCGTTGCTGGCCCAGCCTACGAGCAGTACTTC. Its translation: CSVAGPAYEQYF.

The V call is TRBV13, the J call TRBJ1-2; TRBD1 agrees at 7 bases. Looked up from germline, CDR1 is PRHDT and CDR2 is FYEKMQ (reference sequence). The CDR3 is 14 residues long. Trimming cost V 5 bases and J 4 bases; bases outside gene matches: 7. For the CDR3, the DNA is TGTGCCAGCAGCCCACAGGGGAGGCTCTATGGCTACACCTTC. Translated, it gives CASSPQGRLYGYTF.

The chain has TRBV25-1 and TRBJ2-2, with D perhaps matching TRBD2 (5 bases). CDR3 length equals 14 residues. V was clipped by 7 bases and J by 5 bases, with 14 bases between them. Germline lookup yields CDR1 MGHDK and CDR2 SYGVNS. CDR3 in amino acids: CASKRSFDTGELFF. The DNA for the CDR3 is TGTGCCAGCAAGCGGTCTTTCGATACCGGGGAGCTGTTTTTT.

The sample holds many counts of this clonotype. The chain is built from TRBV29-1 and TRBJ2-7; 9 nucleotides match TRBD1. Unmatched junction bases numbered 4, after V lost 2 bases and J lost 2 bases. Germline CDR1 reads SQVTM; CDR2 reads ANQGSEA. The CDR3 is made up of 14 amino acids. The CDR3 nucleotides are TGCAGCGTTGAAACGGGACAGGGAGCCTACGAGCAGTACTTC. The encoded protein is CSVETGQGAYEQYF.

This clonotype was seen more than once but under ten times. The chain joins TRBV20-1 to TRBJ1-5; D perhaps matches TRBD1 (6 bases). Germline CDR1 and CDR2: DFQATT and SNEGSKA (reference sequence). V lost 6 bases to trimming and J lost 6 bases, with 15 bases between them. This CDR3 spans 13 amino acids. CDR3 loop: CSAIQTGSQPQHF. The DNA for the CDR3 is TGCAGTGCCATCCAGACAGGTAGTCAGCCCCAGCATTTT.

This chain's CDR3 is CASSPWTRNTDTQYF. The CDR3 DNA sequence: TGTGCCAGCTCTCCATGGACTCGGAACACAGATACGCAGTATTTT. The V gene is TRBV18, the J gene TRBJ2-3; possible D gene TRBD2, 5 bases. The CDR3 has 15 amino acids. Trimming removed 6 bases at V and 2 bases at J, with 15 bases between. Per the germline V gene, CDR1 is KGHSH and CDR2 is LQKENI.

Notes on this clonotype: This may stem from a read error, because a much larger clone lies one nucleotide away. This sequence joins TRBV6-5 and TRBJ2-5; 7 positions match TRBD2. CDR1 is MNHEY and CDR2 is SVGAGI in the germline V gene. The CDR3 is 16 residues long. V was pared by 4 bases and J by 5 bases, with 13 bases of the junction left unmatched. The DNA for the CDR3 is TGTGCCAGCAGTTGCGGAAGGGCTAGCGGCCCTGAGACCCAGTACTTC. It encodes CASSCGRASGPETQYF.

This clonotype was seen only a few times. CDR3: CSVEVPTSSYNEQFF. Written as DNA, the CDR3 is TGCAGCGTTGAAGTCCCCACCAGCTCCTACAATGAGCAGTTCTTC. The chain links TRBV29-1 to TRBJ2-1; D gene uncertain. CDR1 and CDR2 (germline): SQVTM, ANQGSEA. The CDR3 has 15 amino acids. Deletions cut 1 base from V and 0 bases from J, with 10 bases between.

This clonotype was counted between two and nine times. This chain links TRBV20-1 with TRBJ2-7; perhaps TRBD2 as D (5 bases). CDR3 length equals 8 residues. Per germline, CDR1 DFQATT and CDR2 SNEGSKA (reference sequence). The CDR3 reads CGGYEQYF. The DNA for the CDR3 is TGCGGAGGCTACGAGCAGTACTTC.

The rearrangement uses TRBV25-1 and TRBJ2-2, with D possibly TRBD2 on 5 matching bases. V was shortened by 6 bases and J by 5 bases, with 22 bases between the two germline ends. The CDR3 runs to 17 residues. Germline V CDR1 and CDR2: MGHDK, SYGVNS. This chain's CDR3 is CASRSSDPGMGTGELFF. The CDR3 DNA reads as TGTGCCAGCAGGTCGTCTGATCCGGGGATGGGGACCGGGGAGCTGTTTTTT.

This clonotype was observed a few times. The chain recombines TRBV3-1 with TRBJ2-3; TRBD2 agrees at 9 bases. V lost 4 bases to trimming and J lost 2 bases; unmatched junction nucleotides: 7. Germline assignment: CDR1 LGHDT and CDR2 YNNKEL (reference sequence). The CDR3 loop spans 16 amino acids. CDR3 residues: CASSLLAGLLTDTQYF. CDR3 DNA sequence: TGTGCCAGCAGCCTCCTAGCGGGACTCCTCACAGATACGCAGTATTTT.

Ten or more counts support this clonotype. The J gene is TRBJ2-2, the V gene TRBV20-1, with D uncertain. This CDR3 has 19 residues. V was cut by 2 bases and J by 2 bases, with 24 bases left in between. The germline CDR1 and CDR2 sequences are DFQATT and SNEGSKA (reference sequence). In DNA, the CDR3 is TGCAGTGCTAGAAGTGTTCGTAAGGTCCTCACCACAAACACCGGGGAGCTGTTTTTT. It encodes CSARSVRKVLTTNTGELFF.

This clonotype was observed a handful of times. The rearrangement links TRBV29-1 to TRBJ2-7, with 8 positions matching TRBD1. The germline V gene has CDR1 SQVTM and CDR2 ANQGSEA. The CDR3 covers 13 residues. The V and J ends lost 7 bases and 1 base, in that order; junction bases with no gene match: 6. Here the CDR3 DNA reads TGCAGCGGCCTGACAGGGGAATCCTACGAGCAGTACTTC. This translates into CSGLTGESYEQYF.

This clonotype was detected only a few times. This rearrangement joins TRBV29-1 to TRBJ2-1, with TRBD2 matching 9 bases. Germline V CDR1 and CDR2: SQVTM, ANQGSEA. This CDR3 is 16 amino acids long. J gave up 3 bases and V 3 bases, and 9 bases lay outside the gene matches. CDR3 DNA: TGCAGCGTTGACGGATTAGCGGGAGTTGACTACAATGAGCAGTTCTTC. Its translation: CSVDGLAGVDYNEQFF.

This clonotype came up many times. The J gene is TRBJ2-2, the V gene TRBV6-5; D uncertain. Germline V gene sequence: CDR1 MNHEY, CDR2 SVGAGI. The CDR3 has 14 residues. The V and J ends lost 2 bases and 5 bases respectively, with 9 bases between them. The CDR3 sequence is CASSYRSFTGELFF. CDR3 nucleotide sequence: TGTGCCAGCAGTTACCGGTCCTTTACCGGGGAGCTGTTTTTT.

V and J are TRBV18 and TRBJ2-1, with D perhaps TRBD2 (6 bases). CDR3 length: 15 residues. V was trimmed by 2 bases and J by 4 bases, leaving 12 bases between them. The germline V gene has CDR1 KGHSH and CDR2 LQKENI. The CDR3 sequence is CASSPSSAWYNEQFF. As DNA, the CDR3 is TGTGCCAGCTCACCATCTAGCGCATGGTACAATGAGCAGTTCTTC.